The clone carrying this T cell receptor (beta chain) was recorded a few times. V shed 0 bases and J 3 bases; nucleotides not matched to a gene: 5. Germline CDR1 and CDR2: SGHVS and FNYEAQ. The CDR3 is made up of 17 amino acids. This specimen comes from a study of T-cell memory formation after mild COVID-19. TCRdb reprocessed the 5' RACE reads with MiXCR, giving one entry per CDR3 protein. The table includes more than 250,000 distinct CDR3 sequences, 15% to 20% detected once. The chain couples TRBV7-6 to TRBJ2-1; 10 nucleotides align to TRBD2. Material for sequencing was PBMCs or a T cell subset sorted from them (not recorded which). This sequence originates from a man aged 18 to 30 who had mild COVID-19 (a few samples of this study predate the infection). Cell type and time point are not known. The CDR3 reads CASSLAPSSGGYNEQFF. The CDR3 DNA reads as TGTGCCAGCAGCTTAGCGCCGTCTAGCGGGGGCTACAATGAGCAGTTCTTC. Full variable domain (missing parts from reference TRBV7-6 and TRBJ2-1): GAGVSQSPRYKVTKRGQDVALRCDPISGHVSLYWYRQALGQGPEFLTYFNYEAQQDKSGLPNDRFSAERPEGSISTLTIQRTEQRDSAMYRCASSLAPSSGGYNEQFFGPGTRLTVL.